This TCR beta chain was profiled in a study of shared clonotypes between healthy human individuals. Study-level background: Every donor yielded three CD4 naive, three CD4 memory, two CD8 naive and one CD8 memory plate. Study-wide results and caveats: Tissue TCR repertoires likely differ from these blood-only repertoires.

Under the authors' procedure: ImmunoSEQ yielded junction-only sequences lacking quality scores, so filtering differed. Sequencing was performed with immunoSEQ multiplex PCR; in TCRdb, only in-frame clones are kept and a portion is missing. That table is the source of V, J and clone size, and D and trimming were worked out from the DNA. The profile shows 2 million to 2.5 million clones, approximately 95% of them singletons. Of note for this clone: Its antigen is as yet unknown.

Donation came from healthy HIV-negative adults that had no recent acute infections or vaccinations. The CDR3 loop spans 14 amino acids. The V gene end was trimmed by 4 bases and the J gene end by 1 base; junction bases not matched to a gene: 1. Germline CDR1 and CDR2: ENHRY and SYGVKD. The sequenced sample consisted of naive CD4+ T cells sorted from blood. Subset reported: CD45RA+ positively selected. The chain links TRBV10-3 to TRBJ1-2; the match to TRBD1 covers 9 bases. The TCR sequence derives from a man between 18 and 29 years old in good health. The CDR3 reads CAISGDRDNYGYTF. The CDR3, as DNA: TGTGCCATCAGTGGGGACAGGGATAACTATGGCTACACCTTC.